These 20 T cell receptor beta chains share one sample of origin, sequenced in a study of blood T cell repertoires in COVID-19. The data were produced by immunoSEQ multiplex PCR, yet TCRdb's version contains in-frame clones alone and is incomplete. This sample yields more than 95,000 clones, of which about 89% are seen a single time; 3% to 4.5% belongs to the top ten. Sequencing was carried out using peripheral blood. The receptors derive from a woman aged 60-75 years with acute or convalescent COVID-19.

CDR3 DNA: TGTGCCAGCAGTCAACAGGGTCGCGGTACTGAAGCTTTCTTT. It yields the protein CASSQQGRGTEAFF. The rearrangement uses TRBV6-5 and TRBJ1-1; possible D gene TRBD1, 6 bases. The V end was cut by 5 bases, the J end by 5 bases, with 15 bases between. The CDR3 sequence is 14 residues long. Germline loops: CDR1 MNHEY, CDR2 SVGAGI.

In DNA form, the CDR3 reads TGTGCCAGCAGCCAAGTTAGAAATGAGCAGTTCTTC. Translated, it gives CASSQVRNEQFF. V gene TRBV4-2 combines with J gene TRBJ2-1, with D hard to call. The CDR3 is made up of 12 amino acids. The V gene lost 1 base and the J gene lost 7 bases, with 5 bases spanning the gap. Germline CDR1 reads LGHNA; CDR2 reads YNFKEQ.

This clone was seen once. The chain combines TRBV9 with TRBJ1-1; tentatively, D is TRBD1 (5 bases). Trimming removed 4 bases from V and 0 bases from J, with 13 bases in between. The length of the CDR3 is 15 residues. CDR1 is SGDLS and CDR2 is YYNGEE in the germline V gene. The CDR3 DNA reads as TGTGCCAGCAGCCCGACAGTAACCATGAACACTGAAGCTTTCTTT. Amino acid sequence: CASSPTVTMNTEAFF.

The rearrangement joins TRBV6-1 to TRBJ2-7, with D possibly TRBD2 on 5 matching bases. CDR3 size: 15 residues. Germline V gives CDR1 MNHNS, CDR2 SASEGT. The V end lost 3 bases, the J end lost 4 bases, and 16 bases lay between the germline ends. This chain's CDR3 is CASSDSSRVGYEQYF. The CDR3 region has the DNA TGTGCCAGCAGTGATTCCTCGAGGGTGGGGTACGAGCAGTACTTC.

This clone has just a few counts. The gene calls are TRBV19 and TRBJ2-7; TRBD2 matches at 7 bases. Germline V gene lookup returns CDR1 LNHDA and CDR2 SQIVND (reference sequence). Trimming cost V 3 bases and J 4 bases; bases outside gene matches: 3. This CDR3 comprises 13 residues. Here the CDR3 reads CASSMGGGYEQYF. As DNA, the CDR3 is TGTGCCAGTAGTATGGGCGGGGGTTACGAGCAGTACTTC.

CDR3: CAWREGATPSYYGYTF. The CDR3 region has the DNA TGTGCCTGGAGGGAGGGGGCCACTCCGTCCTACTATGGCTACACCTTC. The V and J genes are TRBV30 and TRBJ1-2, with 7 bases that match TRBD1. Germline CDR1 GTSNPN, CDR2 SVGIG (reference sequence). This CDR3 is 16 amino acids long. Trimming cost V 3 bases and J 3 bases; bases outside gene matches: 13.

The chain links TRBV2 to TRBJ1-4; TRBD1 aligns across 7 bases. V was pared by 5 bases and J by 8 bases, with 14 bases of the junction left unmatched. CDR1 and CDR2 from the germline V gene are SNHLY and FYNNEI. This CDR3 region has 16 residues. This chain's CDR3 is CASSTSTTGRYEKLFF. CDR3 DNA sequence: TGTGCCAGCAGTACGAGTACGACAGGGAGGTACGAAAAACTGTTTTTT. Complete variable domain (other parts from reference TRBV2 and TRBJ1-4): EPEVTQTPSHQVTQMGQEVILRCVPISNHLYFYWYRQILGQKVEFLVSFYNNEISEKSEIFDDQFSVERPDGSNFTLKIRSTKLEDSAMYFCASSTSTTGRYEKLFFGSGTQLSVL.

V gene TRBV7-9 combines with J gene TRBJ1-2; the D is unclear. Germline CDR1 and CDR2: SEHNR and FQNEAQ (reference sequence). The CDR3 runs to 13 residues. V lost 2 bases and J lost 8, with 12 bases in between. CDR3 sequence: CASSLRSGNGYTF. DNA of the CDR3: TGTGCCAGCAGCTTAAGATCGGGGAACGGCTACACCTTC. The full variable domain, its missing parts supplied by reference TRBV7-9 and TRBJ1-2, is DTGVSQNPRHKITKRGQNVTFRCDPISEHNRLYWYRQTLGQGPEFLTYFQNEAQLEKSRLLSDRFSAERPKGSFSTLEIQRTEQGDSAMYLCASSLRSGNGYTFGSGTRLTVV.

The V call is TRBV11-2, the J call TRBJ2-3; unclear D gene. Per the germline V gene, CDR1 is SGHAT and CDR2 is FQNNGV. V dropped 0 bases and J dropped 0 bases, with 7 bases sitting between them. CDR3 size: 15 residues. The CDR3 region is CASSLERSSTDTQYF. DNA of the CDR3: TGTGCCAGCAGCTTAGAGCGGTCTAGCACAGATACGCAGTATTTT.

CDR3 DNA sequence: TGTGCCACCAGCAGGACCGACAGACGTCAGCCCCAGCATTTT. Protein: CATSRTDRRQPQHF. The chain has TRBV15 and TRBJ1-5; possible D gene TRBD1, 5 bases. V dropped 3 bases and J dropped 6 bases, with 12 bases sitting between them. This CDR3 has 14 amino acids. Per the germline V gene, CDR1 is LNHNV and CDR2 is YYDKDF (reference sequence).

The genes are TRBV29-1 and TRBJ1-5; unclear D gene. The CDR3 is made up of 11 amino acids. CDR1 is SQVTM, CDR2 ANQGSEA, per germline. V was trimmed by 2 bases and J by 11 bases, leaving 10 bases between them. Here the CDR3 reads CSVETGESQHF. CDR3 DNA sequence: TGCAGCGTTGAAACGGGAGAGTCCCAGCATTTT.

V and J are TRBV11-2 and TRBJ2-3; the match to TRBD1 covers 12 bases. The CDR3 is 15 residues long. V shed 0 bases and J 6 bases; nucleotides not matched to a gene: 1. CDR1 and CDR2 (germline): SGHAT, FQNNGV. The CDR3, as DNA: TGTGCCAGCAGCTTAGAGGGACAGGGGGCGGATACGCAGTATTTT. Translated: CASSLEGQGADTQYF.

This chain connects TRBV29-1 to TRBJ1-2, with D tentatively TRBD1 (6 bases). V lost 7 bases and J lost 0, with 12 bases in between. Germline V gives CDR1 SQVTM, CDR2 ANQGSEA. The CDR3 sequence is 13 residues long. The CDR3 nucleotides are TGCAGCGGTGCGCAGGGGACTAACTATGGCTACACCTTC. Its translation is CSGAQGTNYGYTF. The full variable domain, with the rest looked up from reference TRBV29-1 and TRBJ1-2, is SAVISQKPSRDICQRGTSLTIQCQVDSQVTMMFWYRQQPGQSLTLIATANQGSEATYESGFVIDKFPISRPNLTFSTLTVSNMSPEDSSIYLCSGAQGTNYGYTFGSGTRLTVV.

V is TRBV6-5 and J is TRBJ2-5; D ambiguous. The CDR3 has 15 amino acids. Trimming pared 7 bases from V and 2 bases from J, leaving 17 bases between. Germline loops: CDR1 MNHEY, CDR2 SVGAGI. The CDR3, as DNA: TGTGCCAGCACCCCCCCGGAAACACTACAAGAGACCCAGTACTTC. Its translation is CASTPPETLQETQYF.

V and J are TRBV5-6 and TRBJ1-2, with D perhaps matching TRBD1 (5 bases). V gave up 0 bases and J gave up 12 bases, with 12 bases separating them. CDR1 and CDR2 from the germline V gene are SGHDT and YYEEEE. CDR3 length: 12 amino acids. This CDR3 reads CASSLAAGTDTF. The DNA for the CDR3 is TGTGCCAGCAGCTTGGCCGCGGGGACCGACACCTTC.

V usage is TRBV29-1 and J usage is TRBJ1-2; tentatively, D is TRBD1 (6 bases). This CDR3 is 13 amino acids long. Germline loops: CDR1 SQVTM, CDR2 ANQGSEA. The V gene lost 4 bases and the J gene lost 7 bases, with 16 bases spanning the gap. The CDR3 sequence: CSVARQGRGGYTF. For the CDR3, the DNA is TGCAGCGTTGCCCGCCAGGGGCGCGGTGGCTACACCTTC.

This sequence joins TRBV9 and TRBJ2-1; possibly TRBD2 for D (6 bases). Germline CDR1 reads SGDLS; CDR2 reads YYNGEE. The germline V and J ends were trimmed by 0 bases and 2 bases, with 9 bases remaining between them. CDR3 length: 15 residues. The CDR3 loop reads CASSVEAGPYNEQFF. CDR3 in DNA: TGTGCCAGCAGCGTAGAAGCGGGTCCCTACAATGAGCAGTTCTTC. The full variable domain, its missing parts supplied by reference TRBV9 and TRBJ2-1, is DSGVTQTPKHLITATGQRVTLRCSPRSGDLSVYWYQQSLDQGLQFLIQYYNGEERAKGNILERFSAQQFPDLHSELNLSSLELGDSALYFCASSVEAGPYNEQFFGPGTRLTVL.

The chain is built from TRBV19 and TRBJ2-6, with D possibly being TRBD2 (6 bases). The CDR3 loop spans 16 amino acids. The V end lost 5 bases, the J end lost 2 bases, and 13 bases lay between the germline ends. Germline-derived CDR1 and CDR2 are LNHDA and SQIVND (reference sequence). In DNA, the CDR3 is TGTGCCAGTAGTCCCACATGGAGGGCTGGGGCCAACGTCCTGACTTTC. Translation: CASSPTWRAGANVLTF.

J is TRBJ1-2 and V is TRBV28, with a possible D match to TRBD1 (5 bases). Germline CDR1 MDHEN, CDR2 SYDVKM. This CDR3 has 12 residues. V lost 7 bases to trimming and J lost 1 base, with 7 bases between them. CDR3 region: CASTDSNYGYTF. CDR3 nucleotide sequence: TGTGCCAGCACCGACAGTAACTATGGCTACACCTTC.

V usage is TRBV7-2 and J usage is TRBJ1-3; 7 bases line up with TRBD1. Germline values: CDR1 SGHTA, CDR2 FQGNSA. With V trimmed by 4 bases and J by 4 bases, 4 bases remained unmatched. The CDR3 is made up of 14 amino acids. CDR3 DNA sequence: TGTGCCAGCAGCTCGGGACAGATAGGAAACACCATATATTTT. Encoded protein: CASSSGQIGNTIYF.